This T cell receptor beta chain came from a study of blood T cell repertoires in COVID-19. TCRdb's table, derived via immunoSEQ multiplex PCR, lists solely in-frame clones and lacks some. The data show 450,000 or so clones, roughly 90% seen once. The CDR3 spans 17 residues. V was shortened by 6 bases and J by 2 bases, with 17 bases between the two germline ends. Germline values: CDR1 SNHLY, CDR2 FYNNEI. Enrolled during active infection, Seattle patients were then followed longitudinally. The sequenced sample was peripheral blood. This sequence joins TRBV2 and TRBJ1-6, with D maybe TRBD1 (6 bases). The TCR sequence derives from a man in his late teens or twenties with COVID-19, enrolled during active disease. The CDR3: CASSERGGIAYNSPLHF. DNA of the CDR3: TGTGCCAGCAGCGAAAGGGGGGGGATCGCCTATAATTCACCCCTCCACTTT.